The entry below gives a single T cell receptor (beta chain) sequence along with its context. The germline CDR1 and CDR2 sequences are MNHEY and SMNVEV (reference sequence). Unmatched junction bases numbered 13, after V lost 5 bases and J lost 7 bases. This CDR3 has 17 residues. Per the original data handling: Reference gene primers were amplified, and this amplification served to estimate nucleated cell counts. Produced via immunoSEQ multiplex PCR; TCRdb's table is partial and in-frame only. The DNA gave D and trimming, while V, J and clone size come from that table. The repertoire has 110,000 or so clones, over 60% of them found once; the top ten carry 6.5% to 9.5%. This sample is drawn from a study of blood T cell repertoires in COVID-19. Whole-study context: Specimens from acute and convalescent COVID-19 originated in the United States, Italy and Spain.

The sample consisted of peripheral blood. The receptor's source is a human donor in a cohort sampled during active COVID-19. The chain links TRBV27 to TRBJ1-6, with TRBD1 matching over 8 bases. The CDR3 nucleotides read TGTGCCAGCAGTCTTATGGACAGGGCCCTTTGGAATTCACCCCTCCACTTT. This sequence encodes CASSLMDRALWNSPLHF.